This section outlines one T cell receptor (beta chain) sequence together with its context. Its antigen remains unknown. Study donors comprised healthy, HIV-negative adults devoid of recent acute infection or vaccination. This sample is part of a study of shared clonotypes between healthy human individuals. Points from the study as a whole: Limited genetic and exposure-history diversity came from having few donors.

Germline CDR1 reads MNHEY; CDR2 reads SMNVEV (reference sequence). The CDR3 length is 16 residues. Unmatched junction bases numbered 6, after V lost 5 bases and J lost 6 bases. Researchers divided each subset's genomic DNA evenly across several immunoSEQ plates. Only in-frame clones appear in the TCRdb table, and some are missing; sequencing was by immunoSEQ multiplex PCR. The sample yields 400,000 to 500,000 clones, less than 80% seen once. The chain employs TRBV27 and TRBJ2-3, with 15 positions matching TRBD2. The sample taken for sequencing was PBMCs. This receptor was taken from a woman aged 40 to 50 in good health. Some clones in this sample may be carry-over from other donors' samples. For the CDR3, the DNA is TGTGCCAGCAGTGGCCGGACTAGCGGGAGGGGGGATACGCAGTATTTT. Translation: CASSGRTSGRGDTQYF.